Listed below are T cell receptor beta chains from one sample, sequenced in a study of regulatory T cells in long-lasting Graves disease. TCRdb reanalysed the multiplex PCR reads using MiXCR and keeps one entry per CDR3 protein. The repertoire holds approximately 690,000 distinct CDR3 sequences, with 30% as singletons. The source material was peripheral blood mononuclear cells (PBMCs), sampled when the disease was refractory, from a patient treated with antithyroid drugs. The receptors derive from a female donor with Graves disease. Both conserved end residues are part of each CDR3. D genes are given only for firm matches. Not all rows give a size; the values are once, few, many and, for expanded clones, a class.

clone size: once
V gene: TRBV6-1
D gene: .
J gene: TRBJ2-3
CDR3 DNA: TGTGCCAGCCGGACAGCGATTAGCACAGATACGCAGTATTTT
CDR3 protein: CASRTAISTDTQYF

clone size: few
V gene: TRBV30
D gene: .
J gene: TRBJ2-7
CDR3 DNA: TGTGCCTGGGGGGCGGGAAGCTACGAGCAGTACTTC
CDR3 protein: CAWGAGSYEQYF

clone size: .
V gene: TRBV9
D gene: .
J gene: TRBJ1-5
CDR3 DNA: TGTGCCAGCAGCACTGACCCCATCAATCAGCCCCAGCATTTT
CDR3 protein: CASSTDPINQPQHF

clone size: .
V gene: TRBV25-1
D gene: .
J gene: TRBJ1-1
CDR3 DNA: TGTGCCAGCAGTGGAGCTGGGGGGATGAACACTGAAGCTTTCTTT
CDR3 protein: CASSGAGGMNTEAFF

clone size: few
V gene: TRBV7-9
D gene: .
J gene: TRBJ1-2
CDR3 DNA: TGTGCCAGCAGCCCGACGGATGGCGGCTACACCTTC
CDR3 protein: CASSPTDGGYTF

clone size: .
V gene: TRBV6-4
D gene: .
J gene: TRBJ2-7
CDR3 DNA: TGTGCCAGCAGCAACGGATACGAGCAGTACTTC
CDR3 protein: CASSNGYEQYF

clone size: .
V gene: TRBV24-1
D gene: .
J gene: TRBJ1-1
CDR3 DNA: TGTGCCGTAGCCAGTGACACTGAAGCTTTCTTT
CDR3 protein: CAVASDTEAFF

clone size: .
V gene: TRBV10-3
D gene: TRBD1
J gene: TRBJ1-5
CDR3 DNA: TGTGCCACCCGGGACAGGGGGACCCCCAATCAGCCCCAGCATTTT
CDR3 protein: CATRDRGTPNQPQHF

clone size: .
V gene: TRBV6-1
D gene: .
J gene: TRBJ1-2
CDR3 DNA: TGTGCCAGCGGACGGAGGGGTGGCTACACCTTC
CDR3 protein: CASGRRGGYTF

clone size: few
V gene: TRBV7-9
D gene: .
J gene: TRBJ2-7
CDR3 DNA: TGTGCCAGCAGCTTTGTAGCAGACTCCTACGAGCAGTACTTC
CDR3 protein: CASSFVADSYEQYF

clone size: .
V gene: TRBV5-1
D gene: .
J gene: TRBJ1-1
CDR3 DNA: TGCGCCAGCAGCTTGGGTGGGGGGTGGTACACTGAAGCTTTCTTT
CDR3 protein: CASSLGGGWYTEAFF

clone size: .
V gene: TRBV28
D gene: .
J gene: TRBJ1-5
CDR3 DNA: TGTGCCAGCCGGGACACCACGAGGCCCCAGCATTTT
CDR3 protein: CASRDTTRPQHF

clone size: .
V gene: TRBV7-3
D gene: .
J gene: TRBJ1-1
CDR3 DNA: TGTGCCAGCAGCATTAACTGGGAGGGGAACACTGAAGCTTTCTTT
CDR3 protein: CASSINWEGNTEAFF

clone size: few
V gene: TRBV28
D gene: .
J gene: TRBJ1-1
CDR3 DNA: TGTGCCAGCAGTTTACCGGGACACATGAACACTGAAGCTTTCTTT
CDR3 protein: CASSLPGHMNTEAFF

clone size: .
V gene: TRBV7-7
D gene: .
J gene: TRBJ1-3
CDR3 DNA: TGTGCCAGCAGCTTAGGGTCGGCGGGAAACACCATATATTTT
CDR3 protein: CASSLGSAGNTIYF

clone size: many
V gene: TRBV5-5
D gene: .
J gene: TRBJ2-5
CDR3 DNA: TGTGCCAGCAGCTTGGGGTCAGTCCAAGAGACCCAGTACTTC
CDR3 protein: CASSLGSVQETQYF

clone size: .
V gene: TRBV6-2/TRBV6-3
D gene: .
J gene: TRBJ2-7
CDR3 DNA: TGTGCCAGCAGTTACTCGATGTACGAGCAGTACTTC
CDR3 protein: CASSYSMYEQYF

clone size: .
V gene: TRBV19
D gene: .
J gene: TRBJ1-1
CDR3 DNA: TGTGCCAGTAGTATAGCCCTGGACAGTGTGGGGACTGAAGCTTTCTTT
CDR3 protein: CASSIALDSVGTEAFF

clone size: many
V gene: TRBV2
D gene: .
J gene: TRBJ1-5
CDR3 DNA: TGTGCCAGCGCACAGATTTATAGCAATCAGCCCCAGCATTTT
CDR3 protein: CASAQIYSNQPQHF

clone size: many
V gene: TRBV28
D gene: .
J gene: TRBJ1-5
CDR3 DNA: TGTGCCATCAGGGGCGCCAATAGCAATCAGCCCCAGCATTTT
CDR3 protein: CAIRGANSNQPQHF

clone size: once
V gene: TRBV7-2
D gene: .
J gene: TRBJ1-3
CDR3 DNA: TGTGCCAGCAGCTTGGGTTTAAGCTTCGGAAACACCATATATTTT
CDR3 protein: CASSLGLSFGNTIYF

clone size: many
V gene: TRBV2
D gene: .
J gene: TRBJ2-7
CDR3 DNA: TGTGCCAGCAGTGAAGCTAGGACCCTGGGCGAGCAGTACTTC
CDR3 protein: CASSEARTLGEQYF

clone size: .
V gene: TRBV28
D gene: TRBD1
J gene: TRBJ1-2
CDR3 DNA: TGTGCCAGCAGTTCAAAGGGGGCAGGCGCCCCTAACTATGGCTACACCTTC
CDR3 protein: CASSSKGAGAPNYGYTF

clone size: .
V gene: TRBV11-2
D gene: .
J gene: TRBJ1-1
CDR3 DNA: TGTGCCAGCAGCTTAGTCGGAACGACGGGGACTGAAGCTTTCTTT
CDR3 protein: CASSLVGTTGTEAFF

clone size: many
V gene: TRBV11-1
D gene: TRBD2
J gene: TRBJ2-7
CDR3 DNA: TGTGCCAGCAGCTTAGCTCTAGCGGGCAACGAGCAGTACTTC
CDR3 protein: CASSLALAGNEQYF

clone size: few
V gene: TRBV13
D gene: .
J gene: TRBJ1-1
CDR3 DNA: TGTGCCAGCAGCTCCCCCCGACCTGATTCCGTGAACACTGAAGCTTTCTTT
CDR3 protein: CASSSPRPDSVNTEAFF

clone size: few
V gene: TRBV7-9
D gene: .
J gene: TRBJ1-6
CDR3 DNA: TGTGCCAGCAGCTTATCGGGGAGGGAGGATAATTCACCCCTCCACTTT
CDR3 protein: CASSLSGREDNSPLHF

clone size: .
V gene: TRBV3-1
D gene: .
J gene: TRBJ1-1
CDR3 DNA: TGTGCCAGCAGCCAAGATTCCCAGGGGATGAGAGTAGACACTGAAGCTTTCTTT
CDR3 protein: CASSQDSQGMRVDTEAFF

clone size: many
V gene: TRBV12-3/TRBV12-4
D gene: .
J gene: TRBJ1-5
CDR3 DNA: TGTGCCAGCAGTTTTGACGGTAGCAATCAGCCCCAGCATTTT
CDR3 protein: CASSFDGSNQPQHF

clone size: few
V gene: TRBV19
D gene: TRBD1
J gene: TRBJ1-1
CDR3 DNA: TGTGCCAGTAGTGGGGACAGGGAAATGAACACTGAAGCTTTCTTT
CDR3 protein: CASSGDREMNTEAFF

clone size: .
V gene: TRBV5-1
D gene: TRBD1
J gene: TRBJ1-3
CDR3 DNA: TGCGCCAGCAGTCCGACAGGGAAACTTGACACCATATATTTT
CDR3 protein: CASSPTGKLDTIYF

clone size: few
V gene: TRBV28
D gene: .
J gene: TRBJ1-2
CDR3 DNA: TGTGCCAGCGTCCCCGGACCTAACTATGGCTACACCTTC
CDR3 protein: CASVPGPNYGYTF

clone size: .
V gene: TRBV7-7
D gene: TRBD1
J gene: TRBJ2-3
CDR3 DNA: TGTGCCAGCAGCTTAGGGGGACAGGGGTCAGATACGCAGTATTTT
CDR3 protein: CASSLGGQGSDTQYF

clone size: .
V gene: TRBV19
D gene: TRBD1
J gene: TRBJ1-1
CDR3 DNA: TGTGCCAGTAGTACCCAGGACAGGGGGCGTACTGAAGCTTTCTTT
CDR3 protein: CASSTQDRGRTEAFF

clone size: .
V gene: TRBV3-1
D gene: .
J gene: TRBJ2-4
CDR3 DNA: TGTGCCAGCAGCAGCGGGAAAAACATTCAGTACTTC
CDR3 protein: CASSSGKNIQYF

clone size: few
V gene: TRBV2
D gene: .
J gene: TRBJ2-7
CDR3 DNA: TGTGCCAGCAGTGAAGGGCGGGGGCGCTCCTACGAGCAGTACTTC
CDR3 protein: CASSEGRGRSYEQYF

clone size: .
V gene: TRBV30
D gene: .
J gene: TRBJ1-2
CDR3 DNA: TGTGCCTGGTCCTTAGGGGATGGCTACACCTTC
CDR3 protein: CAWSLGDGYTF

clone size: .
V gene: TRBV5-4
D gene: .
J gene: TRBJ1-1
CDR3 DNA: TGTGCCAGCAGCTTGGAGAGCCGCGACAGACGCCAAGGAGCTTTCTTT
CDR3 protein: CASSLESRDRRQGAFF

clone size: .
V gene: TRBV28
D gene: .
J gene: TRBJ2-7
CDR3 DNA: TGTGCCGGCAGGGATTCGGGGAGTCCCTACGAGCAGTACTTC
CDR3 protein: CAGRDSGSPYEQYF

clone size: .
V gene: TRBV6-2/TRBV6-3
D gene: .
J gene: TRBJ1-2
CDR3 DNA: TGTGCCAGCAGTCCCGCACCCGCGACAAGATGGGGCTACACCTTC
CDR3 protein: CASSPAPATRWGYTF

clone size: .
V gene: TRBV2
D gene: .
J gene: TRBJ1-6
CDR3 DNA: TGTGCCAGCAGCCCAGACTCGACGTACGATAATTCACCCCTCCACTTT
CDR3 protein: CASSPDSTYDNSPLHF

clone size: few
V gene: TRBV29-1
D gene: .
J gene: TRBJ2-5
CDR3 DNA: TGCAGCGTAGGGGGGTTGGGGGCCGAGACCCAGTACTTC
CDR3 protein: CSVGGLGAETQYF

clone size: few
V gene: TRBV29-1
D gene: .
J gene: TRBJ1-1
CDR3 DNA: TGCAGCGTTAAACCAGGGACGCCTGAAGCTTTCTTT
CDR3 protein: CSVKPGTPEAFF

clone size: .
V gene: TRBV6-5
D gene: TRBD2
J gene: TRBJ2-5
CDR3 DNA: TGTGCCAGCAATTACTCCTCTAGCGGGAGTGAGACCCAGTACTTC
CDR3 protein: CASNYSSSGSETQYF

clone size: .
V gene: TRBV20-1
D gene: .
J gene: TRBJ1-5
CDR3 DNA: TGCAGTGCTAGGGGGAAGCGGGTTAGCAATCAGCCCCAGCATTTT
CDR3 protein: CSARGKRVSNQPQHF

clone size: few
V gene: TRBV7-3
D gene: .
J gene: TRBJ1-2
CDR3 DNA: TGTGCCAGCGGACGACAAGGGGTTGGCTACACCTTC
CDR3 protein: CASGRQGVGYTF

clone size: few
V gene: TRBV18
D gene: TRBD1
J gene: TRBJ2-7
CDR3 DNA: TGTGCCAGCTCACCACCGACAGGGGTAAGGAGCGAGCAGTACTTC
CDR3 protein: CASSPPTGVRSEQYF

clone size: few
V gene: TRBV7-9
D gene: TRBD1
J gene: TRBJ2-1
CDR3 DNA: TGTGCCAGCAGCTCACACGGGACAGGAAGGAATGAGCAGTTCTTC
CDR3 protein: CASSSHGTGRNEQFF

clone size: few
V gene: TRBV7-3
D gene: TRBD1
J gene: TRBJ2-7
CDR3 DNA: TGTGCCAGCAGCCACGAACAGGGGTACGAGCAGTACTTC
CDR3 protein: CASSHEQGYEQYF

clone size: .
V gene: TRBV20-1
D gene: .
J gene: TRBJ1-1
CDR3 DNA: TGCAGTGCCCAGGAGAGGAACACTGAAGCTTCCTTT
CDR3 protein: CSAQERNTEASF

clone size: .
V gene: TRBV24-1
D gene: .
J gene: TRBJ2-5
CDR3 DNA: TGTGCCACCAGTGATAGGCCTAGTGGCAAACAAGAGACCCAGTACTTC
CDR3 protein: CATSDRPSGKQETQYF

clone size: .
V gene: TRBV18
D gene: .
J gene: TRBJ1-1
CDR3 DNA: TGTGCCAGCTCGCCCAATCGGCAGCTTCCCTTCAACACTGAAGCTTTCTTT
CDR3 protein: CASSPNRQLPFNTEAFF

clone size: few
V gene: TRBV3-1
D gene: TRBD1
J gene: TRBJ1-1
CDR3 DNA: TGTGCCAGCAGCCAAGGTCCAGGGGGGAACACTGAAGCTTTCTTT
CDR3 protein: CASSQGPGGNTEAFF

clone size: .
V gene: TRBV4-1
D gene: TRBD2
J gene: TRBJ2-7
CDR3 DNA: TGCGCCAGCAGCCAAGAATTCCTAGCGGGCCCTACCTACGAGCAGTACTTC
CDR3 protein: CASSQEFLAGPTYEQYF

clone size: few
V gene: TRBV19
D gene: TRBD1
J gene: TRBJ1-3
CDR3 DNA: TGTGCCAGTAGTTCGACAGGGTCCATCTCTGGAAACACCATATATTTT
CDR3 protein: CASSSTGSISGNTIYF

clone size: .
V gene: TRBV7-3
D gene: .
J gene: TRBJ1-1
CDR3 DNA: TGTGCCAGCACCCTAGGGCATACGGGTCTGACTGAAGCTTTCTTT
CDR3 protein: CASTLGHTGLTEAFF

clone size: many
V gene: TRBV12-3/TRBV12-4
D gene: TRBD1
J gene: TRBJ1-1
CDR3 DNA: TGTGCCAGCAGCCGTATTACAGGGGTTTACACTGAAGCTTTCTTT
CDR3 protein: CASSRITGVYTEAFF